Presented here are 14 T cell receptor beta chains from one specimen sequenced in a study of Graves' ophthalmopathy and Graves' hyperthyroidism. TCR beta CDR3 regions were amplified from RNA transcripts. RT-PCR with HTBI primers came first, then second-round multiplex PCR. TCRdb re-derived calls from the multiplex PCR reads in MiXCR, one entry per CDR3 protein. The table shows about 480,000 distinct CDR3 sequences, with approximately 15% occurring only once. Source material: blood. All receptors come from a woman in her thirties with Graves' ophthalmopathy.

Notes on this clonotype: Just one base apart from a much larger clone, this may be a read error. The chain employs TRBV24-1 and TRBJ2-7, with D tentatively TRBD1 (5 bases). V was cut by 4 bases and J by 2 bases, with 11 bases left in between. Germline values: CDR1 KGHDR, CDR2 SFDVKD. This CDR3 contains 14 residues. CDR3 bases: TGTGCCACCAGTGACAGGGCGAGCCCCTACGAGCAGTACTTC. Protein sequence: CATSDRASPYEQYF.

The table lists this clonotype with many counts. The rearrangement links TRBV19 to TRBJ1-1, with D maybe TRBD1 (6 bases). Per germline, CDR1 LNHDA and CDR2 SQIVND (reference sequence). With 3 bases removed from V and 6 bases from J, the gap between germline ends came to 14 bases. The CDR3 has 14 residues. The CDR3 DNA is TGTGCCAGTAGTATCCCGCACAGGGAATCTGAAGCTTTCTTT. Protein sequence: CASSIPHRESEAFF. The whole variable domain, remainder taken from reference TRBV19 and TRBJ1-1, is DGGITQSPKYLFRKEGQNVTLSCEQNLNHDAMYWYRQDPGQGLRLIYYSQIVNDFQKGDIAEGYSVSREKKESFPLTVTSAQKNPTAFYLCASSIPHRESEAFFGQGTRLTVV.

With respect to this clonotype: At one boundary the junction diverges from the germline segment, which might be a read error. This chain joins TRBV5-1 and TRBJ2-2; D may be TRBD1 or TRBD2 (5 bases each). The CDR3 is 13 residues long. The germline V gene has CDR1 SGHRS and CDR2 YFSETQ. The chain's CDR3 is CASSQQGAGELCF. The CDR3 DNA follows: TGCGCCAGCAGCCAGCAGGGTGCCGGGGAGCTGTGTTTT. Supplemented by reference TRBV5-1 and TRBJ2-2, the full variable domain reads KAGVTQTPRYLIKTRGQQVTLSCSPISGHRSVSWYQQTPGQGLQFLFEYFSETQRNKGNFPGRFSGRQFSNSRSEMNVSTLELGDSALYLCASSQQGAGELCFGEGSRLTVL.

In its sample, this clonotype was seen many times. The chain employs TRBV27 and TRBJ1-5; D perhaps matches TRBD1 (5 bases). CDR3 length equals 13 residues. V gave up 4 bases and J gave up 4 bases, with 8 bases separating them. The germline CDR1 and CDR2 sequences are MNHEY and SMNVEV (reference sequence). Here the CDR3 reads CASSWDQNQPQHF. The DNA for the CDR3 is TGTGCCAGCAGTTGGGACCAAAATCAGCCCCAGCATTTT.

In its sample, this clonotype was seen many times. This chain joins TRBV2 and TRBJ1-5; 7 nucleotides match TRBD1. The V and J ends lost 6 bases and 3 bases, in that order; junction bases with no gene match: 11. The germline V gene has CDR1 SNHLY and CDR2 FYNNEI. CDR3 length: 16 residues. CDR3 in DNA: TGTGCCAGCAGGGGAGGGAGAGGACAGGACAATCAGCCCCAGCATTTT. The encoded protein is CASRGGRGQDNQPQHF.

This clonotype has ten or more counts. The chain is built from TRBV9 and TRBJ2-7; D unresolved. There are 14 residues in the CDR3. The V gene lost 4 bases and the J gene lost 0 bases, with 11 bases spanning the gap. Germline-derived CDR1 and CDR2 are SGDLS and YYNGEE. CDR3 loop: CASSPRTSSYEQYF. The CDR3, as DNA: TGTGCCAGCAGCCCCCGGACCAGCTCCTACGAGCAGTACTTC.

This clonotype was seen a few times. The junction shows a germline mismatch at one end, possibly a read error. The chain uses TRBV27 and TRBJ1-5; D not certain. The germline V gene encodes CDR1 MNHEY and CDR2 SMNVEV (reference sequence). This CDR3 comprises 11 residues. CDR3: CSSSPNQPQHF. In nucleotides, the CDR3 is TGTTCCAGCAGCCCCAATCAGCCCCAGCATTTT.

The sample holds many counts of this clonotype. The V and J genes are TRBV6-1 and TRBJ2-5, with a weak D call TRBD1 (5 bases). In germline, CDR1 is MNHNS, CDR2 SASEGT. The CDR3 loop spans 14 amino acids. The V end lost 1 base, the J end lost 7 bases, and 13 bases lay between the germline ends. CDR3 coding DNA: TGTGCCAGCAGTGAAGGAAGGGGTACGGGGACCCAGTACTTC. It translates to CASSEGRGTGTQYF.

This chain's CDR3 is CASSNAGTPIQETQYF. The CDR3 DNA sequence: TGTGCCAGCAGTAACGCGGGGACTCCGATCCAAGAGACCCAGTACTTC. The V gene is TRBV28, the J gene TRBJ2-5; TRBD2 is a possible D gene (6 bases). Germline V CDR1 and CDR2: MDHEN, SYDVKM. With 5 bases removed from V and 1 base from J, the gap between germline ends came to 17 bases. The CDR3 is 16 amino acids.

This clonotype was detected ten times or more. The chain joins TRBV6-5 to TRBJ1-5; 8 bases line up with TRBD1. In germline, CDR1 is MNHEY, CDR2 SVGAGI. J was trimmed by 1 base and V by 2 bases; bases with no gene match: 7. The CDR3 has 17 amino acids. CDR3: CASSYAGQDGSNQPQHF. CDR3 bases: TGTGCCAGCAGTTACGCGGGACAGGATGGGAGCAATCAGCCCCAGCATTTT.

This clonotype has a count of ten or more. CDR3 in amino acids: CASSYSEGVGFETQYF. The CDR3 region has the DNA TGTGCCAGCAGTTACTCGGAAGGGGTGGGGTTTGAGACCCAGTACTTC. The chain uses TRBV6-5 and TRBJ2-5, with a tentative D call TRBD1 (5 bases). V was shortened by 0 bases and J by 5 bases, with 16 bases between the two germline ends. The CDR3 runs 16 residues. Germline V gives CDR1 MNHEY, CDR2 SVGAGI.

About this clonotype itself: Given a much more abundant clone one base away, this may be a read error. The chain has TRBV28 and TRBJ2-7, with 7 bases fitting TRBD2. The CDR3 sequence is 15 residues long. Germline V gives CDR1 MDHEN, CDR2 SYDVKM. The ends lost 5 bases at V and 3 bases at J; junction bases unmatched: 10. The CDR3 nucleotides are TGTGCCAGCAGTAAACCAACTAGCGCTAGCTACGAGCAGTACGTC. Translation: CASSKPTSASYEQYV.

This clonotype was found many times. CDR3 DNA sequence: TGTGCCAGCAGTGCGTATTGGGAAAAGAGCAATCAGCCCCAGCATTTT. Translated: CASSAYWEKSNQPQHF. The chain is built from TRBV27 and TRBJ1-5, with no clear D. The germline CDR1 and CDR2 sequences are MNHEY and SMNVEV (reference sequence). Deletions cut 5 bases from V and 1 base from J, with 15 bases between. The CDR3 runs to 16 residues.

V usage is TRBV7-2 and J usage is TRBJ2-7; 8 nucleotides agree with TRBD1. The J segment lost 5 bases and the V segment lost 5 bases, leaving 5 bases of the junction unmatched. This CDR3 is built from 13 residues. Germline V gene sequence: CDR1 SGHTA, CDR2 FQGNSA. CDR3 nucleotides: TGTGCCAGCAGCGGACCAGGGGGCCACGAGCAGTACTTC. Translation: CASSGPGGHEQYF.